This TCR beta chain was found in a study of CD8 T cells in Susac syndrome. The authors reverse transcribed about 0.5 to 1 ug RNA with random hexamers. MiXCR, applied by TCRdb to the immunoSEQ multiplex PCR reads, yields one record per CDR3 protein. The table includes approximately 150,000 distinct CDR3 sequences, 94% detected once. Germline CDR1 reads SGDLS; CDR2 reads YYNGEE. V lost 4 bases and J lost 6; bases outside the gene matches: 9. The CDR3 is 14 amino acids. The sample consisted of CD4+ T cells from PBMCs. The chain has TRBV9 and TRBJ2-7; 8 bases fit TRBD2. The receptor comes from a human donor in good health. The CDR3 DNA sequence: TGTGCCAGCAGCCCGCAGGGACTAGTGGGCGAGCAGTACTTC. Translated, it gives CASSPQGLVGEQYF.